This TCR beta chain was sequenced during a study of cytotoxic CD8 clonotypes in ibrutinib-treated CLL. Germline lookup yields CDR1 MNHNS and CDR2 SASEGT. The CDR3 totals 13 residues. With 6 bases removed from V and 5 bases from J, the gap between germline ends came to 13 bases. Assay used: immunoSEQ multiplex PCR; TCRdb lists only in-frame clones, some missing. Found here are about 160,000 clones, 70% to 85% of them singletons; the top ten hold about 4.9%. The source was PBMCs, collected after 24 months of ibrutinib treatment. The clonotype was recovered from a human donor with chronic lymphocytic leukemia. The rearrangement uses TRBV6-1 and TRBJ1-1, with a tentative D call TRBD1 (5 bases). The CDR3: CASRRGLQTEAFF. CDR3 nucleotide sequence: TGTGCCAGCAGGAGGGGACTTCAAACTGAAGCTTTCTTT.